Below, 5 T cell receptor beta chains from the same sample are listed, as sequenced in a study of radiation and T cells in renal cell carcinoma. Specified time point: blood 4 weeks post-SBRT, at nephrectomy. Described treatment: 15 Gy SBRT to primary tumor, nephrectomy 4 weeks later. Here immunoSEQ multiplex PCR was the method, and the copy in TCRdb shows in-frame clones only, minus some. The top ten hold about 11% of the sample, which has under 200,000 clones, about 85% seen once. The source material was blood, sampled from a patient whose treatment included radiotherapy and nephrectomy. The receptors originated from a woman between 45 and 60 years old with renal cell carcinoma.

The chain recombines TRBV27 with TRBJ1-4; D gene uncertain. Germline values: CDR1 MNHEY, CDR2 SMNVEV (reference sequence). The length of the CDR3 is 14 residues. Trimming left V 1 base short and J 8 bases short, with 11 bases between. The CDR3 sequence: CASSLYLGMEKLFF. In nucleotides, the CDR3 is TGTGCCAGCAGTTTATACCTGGGGATGGAAAAACTGTTTTTT.

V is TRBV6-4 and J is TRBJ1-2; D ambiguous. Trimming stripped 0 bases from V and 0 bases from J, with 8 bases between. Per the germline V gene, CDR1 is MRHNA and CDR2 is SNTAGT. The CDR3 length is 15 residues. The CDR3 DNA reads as TGTGCCAGCAGTGACTCAGGCGAAGCTAACTATGGCTACACCTTC. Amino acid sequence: CASSDSGEANYGYTF.

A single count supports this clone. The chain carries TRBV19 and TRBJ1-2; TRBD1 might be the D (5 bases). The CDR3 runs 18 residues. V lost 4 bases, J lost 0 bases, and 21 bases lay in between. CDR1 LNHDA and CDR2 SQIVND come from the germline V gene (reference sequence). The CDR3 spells CASSSPRDGKTANYGYTF. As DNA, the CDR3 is TGTGCCAGTAGTAGCCCCCGGGACGGGAAAACAGCTAACTATGGCTACACCTTC.

The CDR3: CASSHPREAGRVYEQYF. In DNA, the CDR3 is TGTGCCAGCAGCCACCCCAGGGAAGCGGGGAGGGTCTACGAGCAGTACTTC. The V and J genes are TRBV4-2 and TRBJ2-7; 7 nucleotides match TRBD2. Germline V lookup: CDR1 LGHNA, CDR2 YNFKEQ. V lost 3 bases and J lost 3; bases outside the gene matches: 14. CDR3 length equals 17 residues.

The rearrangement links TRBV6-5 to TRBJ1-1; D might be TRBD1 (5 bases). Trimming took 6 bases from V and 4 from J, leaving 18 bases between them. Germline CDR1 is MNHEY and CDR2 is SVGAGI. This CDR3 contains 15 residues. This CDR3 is CASRAPGLTTTEAFF. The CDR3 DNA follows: TGTGCCAGCAGAGCACCGGGACTAACGACCACTGAAGCTTTCTTT.